Following are 25 T cell receptor beta chains from one sample sequenced in a study of cytomegalovirus exposure and HLA in healthy donors. TCRdb's table, derived via immunoSEQ multiplex PCR, lists solely in-frame clones and lacks some. Here the sample spans around 110,000 clones, 88% being singletons. Material for sequencing was PBMCs. These receptors were obtained from a woman under 30 in good health and CMV-seropositive.

The gene calls are TRBV4-1 and TRBJ2-1; 10 nucleotides line up with TRBD2. The length of the CDR3 is 18 residues. The junction had 9 bases not matched to a gene; V was cut back by 2 bases and J by 2 bases. Germline loops: CDR1 MGHRA, CDR2 YSYEKL. The DNA of the CDR3 is TGCGCCAGCAGCCAAATCCTGACTAGCGGGCTGCCCTACAATGAGCAGTTCTTC. This encodes CASSQILTSGLPYNEQFF.

This sequence joins TRBV7-9 and TRBJ1-1; perhaps TRBD1 as D (6 bases). The CDR3 runs to 14 residues. Trimming stripped 5 bases from V and 1 base from J, with 11 bases between. Germline-derived CDR1 and CDR2 are SEHNR and FQNEAQ (reference sequence). The CDR3 region is CASSKQQGNTEAFF. The CDR3 region has the DNA TGTGCCAGCAGCAAACAACAGGGGAACACTGAAGCTTTCTTT.

CDR3 in amino acids: CASSPDHQGTPYTF. The CDR3 DNA is TGTGCCAGCAGCCCGGACCACCAGGGTACCCCCTACACCTTC. The chain couples TRBV7-9 to TRBJ1-2, with D maybe TRBD1 (5 bases). CDR3 size: 14 residues. Germline CDR1 SEHNR, CDR2 FQNEAQ (reference sequence). V was clipped by 5 bases and J by 10 bases, with 20 bases between them.

The V gene is TRBV7-9, the J gene TRBJ2-3, with a weak D call TRBD2 (6 bases). CDR3 length equals 14 residues. Trimming removed 5 bases from V and 6 bases from J, with 15 bases in between. Germline V gene lookup returns CDR1 SEHNR and CDR2 FQNEAQ (reference sequence). The CDR3 nucleotides are TGTGCCAGCAGCGAGGGACTTCTGGGGGATACGCAGTATTTT. Translation: CASSEGLLGDTQYF.

Here the CDR3 reads CASSQDVSGGDEQFF. The CDR3 DNA sequence: TGCGCCAGCAGCCAAGATGTTAGCGGGGGGGACGAGCAGTTCTTC. The chain has TRBV4-3 and TRBJ2-1; TRBD2 agrees at 11 bases. The germline CDR1 and CDR2 sequences are LGHNA and YSLEER. This CDR3 spans 15 amino acids. Trimming at V came to 0 bases and at J to 10 bases, leaving 5 bases not matched to a gene.

The gene calls are TRBV7-2 and TRBJ1-5, with 9 bases fitting TRBD1. Germline V gene sequence: CDR1 SGHTA, CDR2 FQGNSA. Losses at the gene ends were 4 bases for V and 2 bases for J; bases not matched to a gene: 6. There are 16 residues in the CDR3. The CDR3: CASSSRDRVGNQPQHF. In nucleotides, the CDR3 is TGTGCCAGCAGCTCGCGGGACAGGGTGGGCAATCAGCCCCAGCATTTT.

V gene TRBV6-4 combines with J gene TRBJ2-1; D might be TRBD2 (5 bases). The CDR3 length is 14 residues. CDR1 is MRHNA, CDR2 SNTAGT, per germline. V was cut by 7 bases and J by 7 bases, with 17 bases left in between. CDR3 in DNA: TGTGCCAGCAACCCTGGCCCGGGGTCAAATGAGCAGTTCTTC. This sequence encodes CASNPGPGSNEQFF.

The chain is built from TRBV11-2 and TRBJ2-5; 9 nucleotides match TRBD2. Germline V lookup: CDR1 SGHAT, CDR2 FQNNGV. With 4 bases clipped from V and 0 bases from J, the junction kept 9 bases outside the gene matches. CDR3 size: 17 residues. CDR3 sequence: CASSSGTSFLNQETQYF. In nucleotides, the CDR3 is TGTGCCAGCAGCTCGGGGACTAGCTTTCTTAACCAAGAGACCCAGTACTTC.

This rearrangement joins TRBV28 to TRBJ2-1; D perhaps matches TRBD2 (5 bases). V was cut by 5 bases and J by 2 bases, with 13 bases left in between. The CDR3 runs 15 residues. Germline loops: CDR1 MDHEN, CDR2 SYDVKM. The DNA of the CDR3 is TGTGCCAGCAGTCAGGACTTTTCGCCCTACAATGAGCAGTTCTTC. It specifies CASSQDFSPYNEQFF. Supplemented by reference TRBV28 and TRBJ2-1, the full variable domain reads DVKVTQSSRYLVKRTGEKVFLECVQDMDHENMFWYRQDPGLGLRLIYFSYDVKMKEKGDIPEGYSVSREKKERFSLILESASTNQTSMYLCASSQDFSPYNEQFFGPGTRLTVL.

V is TRBV7-9 and J is TRBJ1-5; D gene ambiguous. This CDR3 has 13 residues. CDR1 is SEHNR and CDR2 is FQNEAQ in the germline V gene (reference sequence). The V and J ends lost 2 bases and 7 bases respectively, with 9 bases between them. The CDR3 spells CASSLQAGQPQHF. In nucleotides, the CDR3 is TGTGCCAGCAGCTTACAAGCGGGGCAGCCCCAGCATTTT.

The chain combines TRBV6-1 with TRBJ1-1, with TRBD1 matching 7 bases. The CDR3 runs to 12 residues. Germline V gene sequence: CDR1 MNHNS, CDR2 SASEGT. The V gene end was trimmed by 6 bases and the J gene end by 9 bases; junction bases not matched to a gene: 7. The CDR3 DNA follows: TGTGCCAGCAGGGGGGACAGTCAGAAAGCTTTCTTT. Protein product: CASRGDSQKAFF.

This clone was counted once. The rearrangement joins TRBV9 to TRBJ1-1; D gene uncertain. Germline V gives CDR1 SGDLS, CDR2 YYNGEE. The length of the CDR3 is 14 residues. V lost 0 bases to trimming and J lost 6 bases, with 12 bases between them. The CDR3 bases are TGTGCCAGCAGCGTAGGCGTATTCGGGGCTGAAGCTTTCTTT. This encodes CASSVGVFGAEAFF.

CDR3 loop: CAISKQGAMNTEAFF. The CDR3 coding sequence is TGTGCCATCAGCAAACAGGGGGCGATGAACACTGAAGCTTTCTTT. V is TRBV10-3 and J is TRBJ1-1; the match to TRBD1 covers 9 bases. This CDR3 spans 15 amino acids. CDR1 is ENHRY and CDR2 is SYGVKD in the germline V gene. V was pared by 6 bases and J by 0 bases, with 5 bases of the junction left unmatched.

The chain combines TRBV2 with TRBJ1-1; D is perhaps TRBD1 (5 bases). There are 12 residues in the CDR3. The V gene's germline CDR1 is SNHLY and CDR2 FYNNEI. Trimming pared 11 bases from V and 3 bases from J, leaving 13 bases between. CDR3 DNA: TGTGCCGATGGGGGGATACACACTGAAGCTTTCTTT. It codes for CADGGIHTEAFF. The full variable domain, rest sourced from reference TRBV2 and TRBJ1-1, is EPEVTQTPSHQVTQMGQEVILRCVPISNHLYFYWYRQILGQKVEFLVSFYNNEISEKSEIFDDQFSVERPDGSNFTLKIRSTKLEDSAMYFCADGGIHTEAFFGQGTRLTVV.

CDR3 DNA sequence: TGTGCCAGCTCCCGCCGGGACAGGGACACCGGGGAGCTGTTTTTT. Protein product: CASSRRDRDTGELFF. The chain joins TRBV18 to TRBJ2-2; 9 bases match TRBD1. The length of the CDR3 is 15 residues. The germline CDR1 and CDR2 sequences are KGHSH and LQKENI. J was trimmed by 3 bases and V by 6 bases; bases with no gene match: 5.

The chain carries TRBV28 and TRBJ1-1; a weak D match, TRBD1 (5 bases). The germline gives CDR1 MDHEN, CDR2 SYDVKM. The CDR3 is 13 amino acids. The V gene lost 7 bases and the J gene lost 3 bases, with 12 bases spanning the gap. The chain's CDR3 is CASIGVRDTEAFF. Here the CDR3 DNA reads TGTGCCAGCATCGGCGTCAGGGACACTGAAGCTTTCTTT.

This chain links TRBV28 with TRBJ2-7; 10 bases fit TRBD1. V was pared by 2 bases and J by 7 bases, with 8 bases of the junction left unmatched. Germline CDR1 is MDHEN and CDR2 is SYDVKM. The CDR3 is 15 amino acids. CDR3 region: CASSLAGQGIGEQYV. DNA of the CDR3: TGTGCCAGCAGTTTAGCGGGACAGGGGATTGGGGAGCAGTACGTC.

The chain joins TRBV28 to TRBJ2-7; 9 nucleotides agree with TRBD1. The CDR3 has 11 amino acids. CDR1 is MDHEN, CDR2 SYDVKM, per germline. Unmatched junction bases numbered 6, after V lost 11 bases and J lost 7 bases. The DNA for the CDR3 is TGTGCCGGACAGGGGCCGGGGGAGCAGTACTTC. It is translated as CAGQGPGEQYF.

V usage is TRBV5-8 and J usage is TRBJ1-4, with 9 bases that match TRBD1. Germline loops: CDR1 SGHTS, CDR2 YDEGEE. There are 15 residues in the CDR3. V lost 4 bases to trimming and J lost 8 bases; unmatched junction nucleotides: 9. The CDR3 here is CASSRDRVGVEKLFF. Here the CDR3 DNA reads TGTGCCAGCAGCCGGGACAGGGTAGGGGTCGAAAAACTGTTTTTT. Complete variable domain (other parts from reference TRBV5-8 and TRBJ1-4): EAGVTQSPTHLIKTRGQQATLRCSPISGHTSVYWYQQALGLGLQFLLWYDEGEERNRGNFPPRFSGRQFPNYSSELNVNALELEDSALYLCASSRDRVGVEKLFFGSGTQLSVL.

The chain links TRBV6-1 to TRBJ1-1; the match to TRBD1 covers 8 bases. This CDR3 has 14 amino acids. With 2 bases clipped from V and 4 bases from J, the junction kept 3 bases outside the gene matches. Per the germline V gene, CDR1 is MNHNS and CDR2 is SASEGT. In DNA, the CDR3 is TGTGCCAGCAGTGAAAACGACAGGGGCACTGAAGCTTTCTTT. It encodes CASSENDRGTEAFF.

The rearrangement joins TRBV7-9 to TRBJ1-2, with 11 bases matching TRBD1. The junction had 7 bases not matched to a gene; V was cut back by 1 base and J by 6 bases. CDR1 SEHNR and CDR2 FQNEAQ come from the germline V gene (reference sequence). The CDR3 has 16 amino acids. This CDR3 is CASSLGYSDRGHGYTF. The CDR3 bases are TGTGCCAGCAGCTTAGGGTACTCGGACAGGGGGCATGGCTACACCTTC.

The chain couples TRBV9 to TRBJ1-2, with D perhaps matching TRBD1 (5 bases). Trimming shortened V by 0 bases and J by 1 base, and 16 bases separated the two germline ends. CDR1 is SGDLS, CDR2 YYNGEE, per germline. The CDR3 contains 17 residues. This CDR3 reads CASSVASDRGGNYGYTF. The DNA of the CDR3 is TGTGCCAGCAGCGTAGCTTCCGATCGGGGGGGTAACTATGGCTACACCTTC.

This chain links TRBV6-5 with TRBJ1-1; D is unclear. The CDR3 has 13 residues. Germline CDR1 and CDR2: MNHEY and SVGAGI. Deletions cut 2 bases from V and 4 bases from J, with 8 bases between. CDR3 sequence reads: CASSYGGATEAFF. CDR3 DNA sequence: TGTGCCAGCAGTTACGGCGGAGCCACTGAAGCTTTCTTT.

The chain carries TRBV28 and TRBJ1-5; 9 nucleotides match TRBD1. V dropped 6 bases and J dropped 4; count of bases not matched to a gene: 13. The CDR3 is 17 amino acids. From germline, CDR1 is MDHEN and CDR2 SYDVKM. CDR3 sequence reads: CASSHRGRRLSNQPQHF. The CDR3 bases are TGTGCCAGCAGCCACAGGGGGCGCAGATTATCTAATCAGCCCCAGCATTTT.

The chain uses TRBV4-1 and TRBJ2-7, with D tentatively TRBD1 (5 bases). The V end lost 0 bases, the J end lost 3 bases, and 12 bases lay between the germline ends. The CDR3 is made up of 15 amino acids. Germline V gives CDR1 MGHRA, CDR2 YSYEKL. CDR3 protein: CASSQEWGQGYEQYV. The CDR3 DNA reads as TGCGCCAGCAGCCAAGAATGGGGCCAAGGCTACGAGCAGTACGTC.